The 2 T cell receptor beta chains listed next were all sequenced from one sample in a study of blood T cell repertoires in COVID-19 (TCRdb year 2020). Library construction relied on the immunoSEQ multiplex PCR assay. As stored in TCRdb, this immuneACCESS dataset retains in-frame rearrangements with V and J assigned. A fraction of the clones does not appear; measured against another copy, unresolved V genes explain less than half of the discrepancy, and the remainder lacks a known reason. The sample table records fewer than 65,000 clones; roughly nine tenths of these occur just once. The top ten constitute approximately 7% of the sample. Sequencing input: peripheral blood. The receptors here all came from a woman in her sixties with active or convalescent COVID-19.

This clone was detected a few times. This rearrangement joins TRBV4-1 to TRBJ1-6; 9 bases line up with TRBD1. Germline V CDR1 and CDR2: MGHRA, YSYEKL. With 1 base clipped from V and 8 bases from J, the junction kept 9 bases outside the gene matches. The CDR3 is made up of 17 amino acids. CDR3 DNA sequence: TGCGCCAGCAGCCAAGTCGGTTTTGGACAGGGGTATTCACCCCTCCACTTT. Translation gives CASSQVGFGQGYSPLHF.

This clone showed up just once. This chain links TRBV19 with TRBJ1-1; D unclear. Between the trimmed V and J ends, which lost 7 bases and 1 base, there was a span of 13 bases. The CDR3 runs 14 residues. Germline values: CDR1 LNHDA, CDR2 SQIVND (reference sequence). The CDR3 loop reads CASKIGDSNTEAFF. CDR3 nucleotide sequence: TGTGCCAGTAAAATCGGAGACTCGAACACTGAAGCTTTCTTT.